The clone carrying this T cell receptor (beta chain) was counted once. The sample belongs to a study of blood T cell repertoires in COVID-19. The overall study: Samples taken during acute and convalescent COVID-19 were collected in the United States, Italy and Spain. T cells, B-cell-depleted T cells, or PBMCs supplied cDNA or gDNA.

The CDR3 contains 19 residues. Trimming took off 3 bases at V and 0 bases at J, with 17 bases between the two ends. Germline V gene data show CDR1 as KGHDR and CDR2 as SFDVKD. Source study methods: Researchers report that nucleated cell counts were estimated from reference gene primer amplification. The repertoire was sequenced with immunoSEQ multiplex PCR; TCRdb's copy has only in-frame clones and lacks some. V and J calls and clone size are those listed in that table; D and trimming were worked out from the DNA. The sample lists roughly 67,000 clones, approximately 86% occurring once. The gene calls are TRBV24-1 and TRBJ2-6; D ambiguous. The TCR was taken from a man aged 50 or older with acute or convalescent COVID-19. Sequencing was done on a sample of peripheral blood. CDR3 coding DNA: TGTGCCACCAGTGATAACCCGAGGCAACCGCTCTCTGGGGCCAACGTCCTGACTTTC. Amino acids: CATSDNPRQPLSGANVLTF.